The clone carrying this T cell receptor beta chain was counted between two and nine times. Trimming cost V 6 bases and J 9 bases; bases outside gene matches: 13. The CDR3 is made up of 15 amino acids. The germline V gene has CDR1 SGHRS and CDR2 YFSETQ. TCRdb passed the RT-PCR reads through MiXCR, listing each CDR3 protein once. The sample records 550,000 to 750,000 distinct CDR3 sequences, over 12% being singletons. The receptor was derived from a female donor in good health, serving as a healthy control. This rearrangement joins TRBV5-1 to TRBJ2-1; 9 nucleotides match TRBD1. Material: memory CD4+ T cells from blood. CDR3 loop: CASNTRTGVNGEQFF. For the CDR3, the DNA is TGCGCCAGCAACACTAGGACAGGGGTCAATGGTGAGCAGTTCTTC.